The clone carrying this T cell receptor (beta chain) was seen a single time. The CDR3 consists of 14 residues. Germline V CDR1 and CDR2: LNHDA, SQIVND (reference sequence). The ends were cut back, 7 bases at V and 0 bases at J, with 10 bases in the middle. The sample comes from a study of blood T cell repertoires in COVID-19. Original methodology: Quantification of nucleated cells was approximated via reference gene primer amplification. The repertoire was sequenced with immunoSEQ multiplex PCR; TCRdb's copy has only in-frame clones and lacks some. V, J and clone size were drawn from that table, and D and trimming were deduced from the DNA. The repertoire holds roughly 200,000 clones, with approximately 87% as singletons.

Material for sequencing was peripheral blood. The chain uses TRBV19 and TRBJ1-5; D perhaps matches TRBD1 (5 bases). This clonotype was obtained from a man aged 55 to 70 who had recovered from COVID-19. The CDR3 DNA sequence: TGTGCCAGTATTATGACAGCTAGCAATCAGCCCCAGCATTTT. Protein product: CASIMTASNQPQHF. Looking up the rest from reference TRBV19 and TRBJ1-5 gives the full variable domain: DGGITQSPKYLFRKEGQNVTLSCEQNLNHDAMYWYRQDPGQGLRLIYYSQIVNDFQKGDIAEGYSVSREKKESFPLTVTSAQKNPTAFYLCASIMTASNQPQHFGDGTRLSIL.